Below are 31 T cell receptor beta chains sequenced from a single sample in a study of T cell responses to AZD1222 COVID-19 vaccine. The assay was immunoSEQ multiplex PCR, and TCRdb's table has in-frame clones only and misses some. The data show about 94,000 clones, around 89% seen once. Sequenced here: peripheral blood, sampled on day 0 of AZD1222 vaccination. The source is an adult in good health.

The CDR3 region is CASKRGPLGETQYF. CDR3 nucleotides: TGTGCCAGCAAGAGAGGGCCCTTGGGGGAGACCCAGTACTTC. This chain uses TRBV6-5 with TRBJ2-5, with a possible D match to TRBD2 (5 bases). Germline lookup yields CDR1 MNHEY and CDR2 SVGAGI. The CDR3 covers 14 residues. The V end was cut by 7 bases, the J end by 5 bases, with 17 bases between.

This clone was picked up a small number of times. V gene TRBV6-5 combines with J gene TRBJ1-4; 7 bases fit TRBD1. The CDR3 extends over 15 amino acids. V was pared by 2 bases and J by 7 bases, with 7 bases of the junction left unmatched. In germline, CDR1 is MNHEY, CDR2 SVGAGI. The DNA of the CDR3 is TGTGCCAGCAGTTACAACACAGGGGACGGTGAAAAACTGTTTTTT. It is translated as CASSYNTGDGEKLFF.

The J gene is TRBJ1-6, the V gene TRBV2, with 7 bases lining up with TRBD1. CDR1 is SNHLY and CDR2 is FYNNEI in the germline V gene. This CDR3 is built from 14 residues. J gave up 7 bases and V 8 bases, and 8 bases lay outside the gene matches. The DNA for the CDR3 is TGTGCCAGCCTACGGGACAGAGAAAATTCACCCCTCCACTTT. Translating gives CASLRDRENSPLHF.

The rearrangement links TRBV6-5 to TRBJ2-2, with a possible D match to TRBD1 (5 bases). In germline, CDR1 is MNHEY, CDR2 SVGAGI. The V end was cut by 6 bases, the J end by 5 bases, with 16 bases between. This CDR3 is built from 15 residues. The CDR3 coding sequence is TGTGCCAGCAGCCCCTCTCAAGGGGTTACCGGGGAGCTGTTTTTT. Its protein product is CASSPSQGVTGELFF.

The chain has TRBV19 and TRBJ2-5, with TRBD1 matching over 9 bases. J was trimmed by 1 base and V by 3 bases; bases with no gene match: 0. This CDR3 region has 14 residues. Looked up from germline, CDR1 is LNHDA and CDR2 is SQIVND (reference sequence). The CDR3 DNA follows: TGTGCCAGTAGTATGGGACAGGGCCAAGAGACCCAGTACTTC. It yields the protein CASSMGQGQETQYF. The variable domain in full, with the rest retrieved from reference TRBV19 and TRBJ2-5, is DGGITQSPKYLFRKEGQNVTLSCEQNLNHDAMYWYRQDPGQGLRLIYYSQIVNDFQKGDIAEGYSVSREKKESFPLTVTSAQKNPTAFYLCASSMGQGQETQYFGPGTRLLVL.

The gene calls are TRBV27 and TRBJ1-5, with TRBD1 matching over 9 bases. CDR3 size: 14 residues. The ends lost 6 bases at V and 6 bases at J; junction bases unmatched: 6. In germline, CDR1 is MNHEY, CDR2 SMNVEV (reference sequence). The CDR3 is CASRGQGGGQPQHF. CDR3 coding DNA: TGTGCCAGCAGGGGACAGGGTGGGGGTCAGCCCCAGCATTTT.

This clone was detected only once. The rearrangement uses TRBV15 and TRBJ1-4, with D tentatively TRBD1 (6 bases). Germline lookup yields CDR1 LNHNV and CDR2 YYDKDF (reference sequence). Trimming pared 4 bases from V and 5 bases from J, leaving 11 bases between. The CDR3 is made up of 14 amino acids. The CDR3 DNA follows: TGTGCCACCAGCAAAGGACAGAGGAATGAAAAACTGTTTTTT. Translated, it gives CATSKGQRNEKLFF.

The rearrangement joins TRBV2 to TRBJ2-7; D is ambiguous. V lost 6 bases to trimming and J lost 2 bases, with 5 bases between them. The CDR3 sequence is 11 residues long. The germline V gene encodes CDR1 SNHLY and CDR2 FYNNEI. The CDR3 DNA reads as TGTGCCAGCAGGTCCGCCTACGAGCAGTACTTC. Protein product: CASRSAYEQYF.

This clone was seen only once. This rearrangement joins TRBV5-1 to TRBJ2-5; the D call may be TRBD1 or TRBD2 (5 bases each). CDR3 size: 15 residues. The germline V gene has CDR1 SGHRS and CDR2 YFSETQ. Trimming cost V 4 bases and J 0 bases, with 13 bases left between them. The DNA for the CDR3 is TGCGCCAGCAGCCGGAGTTGGGGACACCAAGAGACCCAGTACTTC. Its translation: CASSRSWGHQETQYF.

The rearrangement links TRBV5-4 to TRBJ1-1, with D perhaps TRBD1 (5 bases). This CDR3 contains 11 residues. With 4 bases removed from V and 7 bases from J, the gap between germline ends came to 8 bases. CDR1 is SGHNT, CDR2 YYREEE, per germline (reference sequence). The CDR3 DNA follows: TGTGCCAGCAGCCTGACAGATGAAGCTTTCTTT. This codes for CASSLTDEAFF.

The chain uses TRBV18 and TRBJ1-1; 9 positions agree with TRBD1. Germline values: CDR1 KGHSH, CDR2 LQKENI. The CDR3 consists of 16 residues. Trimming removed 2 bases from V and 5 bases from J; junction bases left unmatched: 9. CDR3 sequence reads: CASSPYEQGAGTEAFF. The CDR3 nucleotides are TGTGCCAGCTCACCATATGAACAGGGGGCTGGGACTGAAGCTTTCTTT.

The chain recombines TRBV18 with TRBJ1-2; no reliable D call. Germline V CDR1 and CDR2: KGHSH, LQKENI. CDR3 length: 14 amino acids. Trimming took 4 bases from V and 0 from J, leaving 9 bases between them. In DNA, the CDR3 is TGTGCCAGCTCACGGCTGGACTCTAACTATGGCTACACCTTC. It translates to CASSRLDSNYGYTF.

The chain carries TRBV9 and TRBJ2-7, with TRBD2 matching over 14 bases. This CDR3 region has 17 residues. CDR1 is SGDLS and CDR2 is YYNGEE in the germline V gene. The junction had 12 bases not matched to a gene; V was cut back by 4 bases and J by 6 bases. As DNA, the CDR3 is TGTGCCAGCAGCCCCGGGACTAGCGGGGGCCGGGTGGGCGAGCAGTACTTC. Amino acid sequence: CASSPGTSGGRVGEQYF.

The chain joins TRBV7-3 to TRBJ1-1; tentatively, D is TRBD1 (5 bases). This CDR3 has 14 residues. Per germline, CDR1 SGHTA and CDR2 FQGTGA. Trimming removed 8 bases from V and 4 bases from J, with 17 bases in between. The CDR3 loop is CASRPTGGGTEAFF. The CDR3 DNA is TGTGCCAGCCGACCTACCGGGGGGGGCACTGAAGCTTTCTTT.

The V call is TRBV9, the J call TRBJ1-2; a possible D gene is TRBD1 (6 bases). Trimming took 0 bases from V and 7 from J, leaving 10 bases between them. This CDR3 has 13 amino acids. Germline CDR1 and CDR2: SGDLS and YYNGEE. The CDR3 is CASSVDDRSGYTF. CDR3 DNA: TGTGCCAGCAGCGTAGACGACAGGTCTGGCTACACCTTC.

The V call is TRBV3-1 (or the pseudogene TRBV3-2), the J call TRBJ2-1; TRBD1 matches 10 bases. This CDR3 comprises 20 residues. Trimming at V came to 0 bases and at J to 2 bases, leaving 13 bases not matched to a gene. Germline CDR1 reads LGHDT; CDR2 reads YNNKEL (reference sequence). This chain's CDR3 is CASSQDPGDRGSRPYNEQFF. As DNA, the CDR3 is TGTGCCAGCAGCCAAGATCCTGGGGACAGGGGAAGCCGCCCCTACAATGAGCAGTTCTTC.

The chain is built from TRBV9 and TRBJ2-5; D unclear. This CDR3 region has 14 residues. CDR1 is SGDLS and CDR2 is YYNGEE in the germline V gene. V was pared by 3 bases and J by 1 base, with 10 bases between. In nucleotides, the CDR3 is TGTGCCAGCAGCGGGGCCCTAGGCCAAGAGACCCAGTACTTC. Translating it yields CASSGALGQETQYF.

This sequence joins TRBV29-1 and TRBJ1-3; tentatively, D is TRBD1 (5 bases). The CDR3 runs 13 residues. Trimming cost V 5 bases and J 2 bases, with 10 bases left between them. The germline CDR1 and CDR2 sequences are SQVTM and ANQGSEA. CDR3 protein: CSVTDSAGNTIYF. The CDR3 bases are TGCAGCGTTACCGACAGCGCTGGAAACACCATATATTTT. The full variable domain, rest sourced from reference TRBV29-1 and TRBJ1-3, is SAVISQKPSRDICQRGTSLTIQCQVDSQVTMMFWYRQQPGQSLTLIATANQGSEATYESGFVIDKFPISRPNLTFSTLTVSNMSPEDSSIYLCSVTDSAGNTIYFGEGSWLTVV.

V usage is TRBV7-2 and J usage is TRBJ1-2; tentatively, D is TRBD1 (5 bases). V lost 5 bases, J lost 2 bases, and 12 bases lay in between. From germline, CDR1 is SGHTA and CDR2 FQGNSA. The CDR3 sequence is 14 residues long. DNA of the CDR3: TGTGCCAGCAGCAGCAAAGACAGAAACTATGGCTACACCTTC. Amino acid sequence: CASSSKDRNYGYTF.

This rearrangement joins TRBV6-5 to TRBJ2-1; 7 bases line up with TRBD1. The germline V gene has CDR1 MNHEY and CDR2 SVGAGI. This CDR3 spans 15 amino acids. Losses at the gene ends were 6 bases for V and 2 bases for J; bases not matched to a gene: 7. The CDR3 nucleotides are TGTGCCAGCAGGACAGGGCACAACACCTACAATGAGCAGTTCTTC. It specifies CASRTGHNTYNEQFF.

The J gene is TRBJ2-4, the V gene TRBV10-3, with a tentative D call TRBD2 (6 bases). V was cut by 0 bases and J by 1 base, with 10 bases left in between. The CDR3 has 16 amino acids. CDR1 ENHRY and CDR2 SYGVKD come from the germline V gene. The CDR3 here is CAISESQAGAKNIQYF. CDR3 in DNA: TGTGCCATCAGTGAGTCACAAGCGGGCGCCAAAAACATTCAGTACTTC.

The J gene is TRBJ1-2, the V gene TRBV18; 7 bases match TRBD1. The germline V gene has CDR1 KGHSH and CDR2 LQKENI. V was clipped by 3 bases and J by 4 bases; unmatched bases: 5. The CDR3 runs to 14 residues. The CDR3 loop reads CASSPSTGTYGYTF. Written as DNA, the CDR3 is TGTGCCAGCTCACCTTCGACAGGGACCTATGGCTACACCTTC. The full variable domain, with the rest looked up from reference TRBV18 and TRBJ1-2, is NAGVMQNPRHLVRRRGQEARLRCSPMKGHSHVYWYRQLPEEGLKFMVYLQKENIIDESGMPKERFSAEFPKEGPSILRIQQVVRGDSAAYFCASSPSTGTYGYTFGSGTRLTVV.

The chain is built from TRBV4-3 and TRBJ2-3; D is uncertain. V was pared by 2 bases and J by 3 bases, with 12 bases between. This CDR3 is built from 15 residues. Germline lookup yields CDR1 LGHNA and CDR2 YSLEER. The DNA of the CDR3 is TGCGCCAGCAGCCAAAACGACTTGGGGACAGATACGCAGTATTTT. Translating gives CASSQNDLGTDTQYF.

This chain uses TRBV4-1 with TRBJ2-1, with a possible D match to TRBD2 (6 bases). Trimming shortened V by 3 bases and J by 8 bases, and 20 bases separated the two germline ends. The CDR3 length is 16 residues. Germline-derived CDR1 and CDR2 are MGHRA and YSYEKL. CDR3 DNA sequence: TGCGCCAGCAGCCACCCGGGACTTAGGCCCGGGGATGAGCAGTTCTTC. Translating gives CASSHPGLRPGDEQFF.

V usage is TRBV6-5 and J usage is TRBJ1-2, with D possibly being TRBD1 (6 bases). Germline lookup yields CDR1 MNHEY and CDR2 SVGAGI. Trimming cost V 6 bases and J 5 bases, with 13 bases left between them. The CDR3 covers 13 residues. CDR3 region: CASRSPGHYGYTF. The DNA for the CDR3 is TGTGCCAGCAGATCTCCGGGACATTATGGCTACACCTTC.

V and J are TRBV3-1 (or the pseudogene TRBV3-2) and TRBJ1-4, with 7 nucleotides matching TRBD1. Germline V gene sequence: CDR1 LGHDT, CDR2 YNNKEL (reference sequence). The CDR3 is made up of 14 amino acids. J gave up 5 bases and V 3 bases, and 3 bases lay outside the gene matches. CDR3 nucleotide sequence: TGTGCCAGCAGCCAGGGACAGAACAATGAAAAACTGTTTTTT. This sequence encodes CASSQGQNNEKLFF.

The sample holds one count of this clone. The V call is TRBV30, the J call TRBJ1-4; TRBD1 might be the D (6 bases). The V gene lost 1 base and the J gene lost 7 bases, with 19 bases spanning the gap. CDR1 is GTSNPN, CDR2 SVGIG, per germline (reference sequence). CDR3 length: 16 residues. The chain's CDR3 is CAWSGSGGAGGEKLFF. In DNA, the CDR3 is TGTGCCTGGAGTGGCTCGGGGGGGGCCGGGGGTGAAAAACTGTTTTTT.

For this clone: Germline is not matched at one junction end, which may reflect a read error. The CDR3: CASSRQENTEAFF. The CDR3 DNA sequence: TGTGCTAGCAGCCGACAGGAGAACACTGAAGCTTTCTTT. The V gene is TRBV7-7, the J gene TRBJ1-1, with D maybe TRBD1 (6 bases). CDR1 and CDR2 from the germline V gene are SSHAT and FNYEAQ (reference sequence). The CDR3 extends over 13 amino acids.

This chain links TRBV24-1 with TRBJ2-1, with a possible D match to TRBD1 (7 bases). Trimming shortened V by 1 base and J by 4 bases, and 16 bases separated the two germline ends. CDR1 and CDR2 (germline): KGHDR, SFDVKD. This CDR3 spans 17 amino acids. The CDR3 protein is CATSDLVGQGGYNEQFF. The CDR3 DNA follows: TGTGCCACCAGTGATTTAGTAGGTCAGGGGGGTTACAATGAGCAGTTCTTC.

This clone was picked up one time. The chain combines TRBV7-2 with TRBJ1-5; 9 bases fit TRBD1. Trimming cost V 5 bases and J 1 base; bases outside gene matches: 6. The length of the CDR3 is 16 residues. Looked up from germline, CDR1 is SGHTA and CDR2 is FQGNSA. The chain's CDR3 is CASSPRTGVSNQPQHF. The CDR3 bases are TGTGCCAGCAGCCCTAGGACAGGGGTAAGCAATCAGCCCCAGCATTTT.

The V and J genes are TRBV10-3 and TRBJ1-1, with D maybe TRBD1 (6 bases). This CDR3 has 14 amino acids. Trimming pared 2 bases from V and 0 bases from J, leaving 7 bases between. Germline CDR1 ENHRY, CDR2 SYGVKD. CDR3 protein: CAISEGGLNTEAFF. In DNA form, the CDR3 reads TGTGCCATCAGTGAGGGGGGCTTGAACACTGAAGCTTTCTTT.